Included here is one TCR beta chain sequence, with context. One end of the junction fails to match germline, which may point to a read error. The record originates from a study of early T cells in non-severe SARS-CoV-2 infection. TCRdb passed the 5' RACE reads through MiXCR, listing each CDR3 protein once. The data hold under 45,000 distinct CDR3 sequences, with roughly a tenth observed a single time. The clonotype was recovered from an adult who was a healthcare worker with PCR-confirmed SARS-CoV-2 infection or an uninfected control (not recorded which). Specimen: whole blood.

CDR3 amino acids: CARSRREKETQYF. CDR3 nucleotide sequence: TGTGCCCGGAGCCGACGGGAGAAAGAGACCCAGTACTTC. The gene calls are TRBV30 and TRBJ2-5, with D tentatively TRBD2 (6 bases). Germline assignment: CDR1 GTSNPN and CDR2 SVGIG (reference sequence). The CDR3 has 13 amino acids.